This passage covers 15 T cell receptor beta chains from one sample sequenced in a study of graft-versus-host responses after intestinal transplantation. Data came from immunoSEQ multiplex PCR; TCRdb stores just in-frame clones and leaves some out. The sample lists roughly 89,000 clones; around 91% were seen once. Their antigens remain unidentified. Here the sequenced sample was unstimulated CD4+ T cells sorted from spleen or lymph node cells, taken before intestinal transplant. These receptors were taken from a human donor who received an intestinal transplant.

This chain connects TRBV5-1 to TRBJ2-7; a possible D gene is TRBD1 (5 bases). CDR1 is SGHRS and CDR2 is YFSETQ in the germline V gene. The CDR3 spans 15 residues. V shed 0 bases and J shed 2 bases, with 12 bases lying between them. The CDR3 DNA sequence: TGCGCCAGCAGCTTGGGGTCAGGGTCTACCTACGAGCAGTACTTC. This encodes CASSLGSGSTYEQYF.

The rearrangement uses TRBV6-5 and TRBJ2-3, with unresolved D. The CDR3 is 14 amino acids. CDR1 is MNHEY, CDR2 SVGAGI, per germline. V lost 6 bases and J lost 0, with 10 bases in between. The CDR3 spells CASRATRSTDTQYF. The CDR3 nucleotides read TGTGCCAGCAGGGCAACACGTAGCACAGATACGCAGTATTTT.

This chain uses TRBV9 with TRBJ2-5, with 14 bases identical to TRBD2. The V and J ends lost 4 bases and 4 bases, in that order; junction bases with no gene match: 6. CDR1 is SGDLS, CDR2 YYNGEE, per germline. This CDR3 region has 16 residues. The CDR3 sequence is CASSSRTSGGTETQYF. As DNA, the CDR3 is TGTGCCAGCAGCTCAAGGACTAGCGGGGGGACAGAGACCCAGTACTTC.

This clone has a single count. The V and J genes are TRBV7-2 and TRBJ2-3; 8 nucleotides align to TRBD2. The CDR3 runs 15 residues. CDR1 SGHTA and CDR2 FQGNSA come from the germline V gene. V was clipped by 4 bases and J by 0 bases; unmatched bases: 3. The CDR3 spells CASSSPGGSTDTQYF. The CDR3 nucleotides read TGTGCCAGCAGCTCGCCGGGGGGGAGCACAGATACGCAGTATTTT.

The chain recombines TRBV7-7 with TRBJ2-2, with D tentatively TRBD1 (5 bases). V lost 5 bases to trimming and J lost 2 bases, with 9 bases between them. There are 14 residues in the CDR3. Germline lookup yields CDR1 SSHAT and CDR2 FNYEAQ (reference sequence). The chain's CDR3 is CASSAQGNTGELFF. CDR3 DNA sequence: TGTGCCAGCAGCGCTCAGGGTAACACCGGGGAGCTGTTTTTT.

This sequence joins TRBV27 and TRBJ2-3; 7 bases are a match to TRBD1. The CDR3 totals 16 residues. V was pared by 1 base and J by 5 bases, with 9 bases of the junction left unmatched. Germline loops: CDR1 MNHEY, CDR2 SMNVEV (reference sequence). Written as DNA, the CDR3 is TGTGCCAGCAGTTTATGGGGGACAGAGTTGGGAGATACGCAGTATTTT. Translating gives CASSLWGTELGDTQYF.

This chain connects TRBV18 to TRBJ1-1; a weak D match, TRBD1 (6 bases). Germline V lookup: CDR1 KGHSH, CDR2 LQKENI. V gave up 1 base and J gave up 1 base, with 10 bases separating them. This CDR3 region has 15 residues. This CDR3 reads CASSPLPRGNTEAFF. CDR3 in DNA: TGTGCCAGCTCACCACTTCCCAGGGGGAACACTGAAGCTTTCTTT.

This clone came up once. The chain's CDR3 is CASSSRGWGEKLFF. CDR3 nucleotides: TGTGCCAGCAGCTCAAGGGGGTGGGGTGAAAAACTGTTTTTT. V usage is TRBV7-9 and J usage is TRBJ1-4; possible D gene TRBD1, 6 bases. Germline CDR1 reads SEHNR; CDR2 reads FQNEAQ (reference sequence). The V end lost 4 bases, the J end lost 7 bases, and 13 bases lay between the germline ends. The CDR3 extends over 14 amino acids.

The chain couples TRBV7-9 to TRBJ2-1; D perhaps matches TRBD1 (6 bases). The CDR3 is 15 residues long. The ends were cut back, 5 bases at V and 4 bases at J, with 15 bases in the middle. The germline gives CDR1 SEHNR, CDR2 FQNEAQ (reference sequence). As DNA, the CDR3 is TGTGCCAGCAGCCGCGGACAGCCAGATTACAATGAGCAGTTCTTC. It yields the protein CASSRGQPDYNEQFF. Complete variable domain (other parts from reference TRBV7-9 and TRBJ2-1): DTGVSQNPRHKITKRGQNVTFRCDPISEHNRLYWYRQTLGQGPEFLTYFQNEAQLEKSRLLSDRFSAERPKGSFSTLEIQRTEQGDSAMYLCASSRGQPDYNEQFFGPGTRLTVL.

The gene calls are TRBV28 and TRBJ1-2, with TRBD1 matching over 7 bases. The CDR3 consists of 14 residues. The germline V gene encodes CDR1 MDHEN and CDR2 SYDVKM. Trimming at V came to 5 bases and at J to 4 bases, leaving 7 bases not matched to a gene. In nucleotides, the CDR3 is TGTGCCAGCAGTAGGGCCGGGACAGCCTATGGCTACACCTTC. Translation gives CASSRAGTAYGYTF.

The CDR3 loop is CASSQELGREGNQPQHF. The CDR3 region has the DNA TGCGCCAGCAGCCAAGAGTTGGGGAGAGAAGGCAATCAGCCCCAGCATTTT. V is TRBV4-3 and J is TRBJ1-5; D unclear. V dropped 0 bases and J dropped 2 bases, with 14 bases sitting between them. This CDR3 has 17 amino acids. The germline V gene has CDR1 LGHNA and CDR2 YSLEER.

V and J are TRBV14 and TRBJ1-1, with 8 nucleotides matching TRBD1. This CDR3 comprises 18 residues. Germline CDR1 and CDR2: SGHDN and FVKESK. J gave up 0 bases and V 1 base, and 10 bases lay outside the gene matches. This CDR3 is CASSQVGRGRVLNTEAFF. The CDR3 nucleotides are TGTGCCAGCAGCCAAGTCGGCAGGGGGCGCGTGCTGAACACTGAAGCTTTCTTT.

The rearrangement links TRBV5-6 to TRBJ2-3, with 9 bases matching TRBD2. Germline V gives CDR1 SGHDT, CDR2 YYEEEE. V was clipped by 3 bases and J by 11 bases; unmatched bases: 4. This CDR3 spans 12 amino acids. The CDR3 is CASSSAAGGQYF. The CDR3 nucleotides are TGTGCCAGCAGCTCAGCAGCGGGGGGGCAGTATTTT.

The chain has TRBV10-1 and TRBJ1-6; D call uncertain. The V and J ends lost 2 bases and 1 base respectively, with 12 bases between them. Germline V lookup: CDR1 WNHNN, CDR2 SYGVQD (reference sequence). The CDR3 has 17 amino acids. The CDR3 DNA is TGCGCCAGCAGTGAGGCGGCAAGTGGATCCTATAATTCACCCCTCCACTTT. Protein sequence: CASSEAASGSYNSPLHF.

CDR3 bases: TGTGCCAGCAGCCCAAGGACAGGGGGCAGGGCAGATACGCAGTATTTT. Encoded protein: CASSPRTGGRADTQYF. The genes are TRBV9 and TRBJ2-3; 11 bases fit TRBD1. This CDR3 is 16 amino acids long. The J segment lost 4 bases and the V segment lost 4 bases, leaving 8 bases of the junction unmatched. Germline CDR1 and CDR2: SGDLS and YYNGEE.